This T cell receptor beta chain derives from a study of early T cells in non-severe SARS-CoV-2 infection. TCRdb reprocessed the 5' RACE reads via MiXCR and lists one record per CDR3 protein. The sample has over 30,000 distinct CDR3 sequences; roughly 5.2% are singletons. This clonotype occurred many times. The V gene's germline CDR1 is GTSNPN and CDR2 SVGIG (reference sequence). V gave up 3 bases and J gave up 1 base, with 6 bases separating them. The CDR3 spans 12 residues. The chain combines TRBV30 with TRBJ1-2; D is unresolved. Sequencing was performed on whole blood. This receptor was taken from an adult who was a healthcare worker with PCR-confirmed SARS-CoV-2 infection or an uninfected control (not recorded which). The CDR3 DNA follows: TGTGCCTGGAGGACGGATAACTATGGCTACACCTTC. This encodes CAWRTDNYGYTF.